This T cell receptor (beta chain) was captured by sequencing in a study of vaccination effects on CD4 cells after COVID-19. Study-level information: Sampling occurred a median 72 days post second dose, range 14 to 241.

V was trimmed by 3 bases and J by 6 bases, leaving 20 bases between them. The CDR3 runs to 17 residues. Germline V gives CDR1 KGHDR, CDR2 SFDVKD. With regard to this clone: Its antigen remains unidentified.

The assay was immunoSEQ multiplex PCR, and TCRdb's table has in-frame clones only and misses some. The sample holds approximately 23,000 clones; less than 85% are singletons and the top ten take about 8.3%. Peptide-pool stimulation followed by sequencing identified expanded antigen-specific CD4+ clonotypes in the ViraFEST assay. Cells that had been cultured for 10 days were the source of isolated CD4+ T cells. Two-dose vaccination with either BNT162b2 or mRNA-1273 was given to the participants. Every well got around 2 million PBMC, which were grown with 10 IU/ml IL-2 and around 10 ug/ml peptides. The authors exchanged half the medium for IL-2 medium on days 3 and 7.

The receptor was isolated from a human donor who received a COVID-19 vaccine. The sample in question was CD4+ T cells from PBMCs cultured with SARS-CoV-2 spike peptides, obtained after COVID-19 vaccination. V is TRBV24-1 and J is TRBJ1-5; the D gene is possibly TRBD1 (6 bases). The CDR3 loop is CATSDGGTWGAGQPQHF. CDR3 DNA: TGTGCCACCAGTGATGGGGGCACCTGGGGGGCCGGTCAGCCCCAGCATTTT.